These T cell receptor beta chains were read from a single sample in a study of blood T cell repertoires in COVID-19. Profiling relied on immunoSEQ multiplex PCR, and the TCRdb table lists in-frame clones only, not all of them. The sample shows 110,000 to 150,000 clones, roughly 77% of them seen only once. The material sequenced was peripheral blood. All receptors derive from a woman in her 70s with COVID-19, enrolled during active disease. Each CDR3 is given with its conserved first and last residue. Each record gives: D gene, clone size, J gene, V gene, CDR3 protein, CDR3 DNA. A D gene is named only where the DNA matches it firmly. Where a row states a size, it is once, few, many or the class of an expanded clone; other rows omit it.

d_call: TRBD1; clone_size: .; j_call: TRBJ1-5; v_call: TRBV5-1; cdr3_aa: CASDFGADKDRSYQPQHF; cdr3_nt: TGCGCCAGCGATTTTGGGGCGGATAAGGACAGGTCTTATCAGCCCCAGCATTTT
d_call: .; clone_size: .; j_call: TRBJ1-4; v_call: TRBV6-2/TRBV6-3; cdr3_aa: CASSSSGELVEKLFF; cdr3_nt: .
d_call: .; clone_size: .; j_call: TRBJ2-7; v_call: TRBV7-2; cdr3_aa: CASSLGYDAGIYEQYF; cdr3_nt: TGTGCCAGCAGCTTAGGTTACGACGCGGGGATCTACGAGCAGTACTTC
d_call: .; clone_size: .; j_call: TRBJ1-5; v_call: TRBV5-4; cdr3_aa: CASSLDPSGGQHF; cdr3_nt: TGTGCCAGCAGCTTGGACCCGAGCGGGGGACAGCATTTT
d_call: TRBD2; clone_size: once; j_call: TRBJ2-3; v_call: TRBV6-5; cdr3_aa: CASRSSGGASDTQYF; cdr3_nt: TGTGCCAGCAGGTCCAGCGGGGGGGCGTCAGATACGCAGTATTTT
d_call: TRBD1; clone_size: few; j_call: TRBJ1-1; v_call: TRBV7-2; cdr3_aa: CASSRDSLNTEAFF; cdr3_nt: TGTGCCAGCAGCCGGGACAGTTTAAACACTGAAGCTTTCTTT
d_call: TRBD1; clone_size: .; j_call: TRBJ1-4; v_call: TRBV18; cdr3_aa: CASSTDRATISEKLFF; cdr3_nt: TGTGCCAGCTCAACGGACAGGGCAACAATTAGTGAAAAACTGTTTTTT
d_call: .; clone_size: .; j_call: TRBJ1-3; v_call: TRBV6-1; cdr3_aa: CASSEAVSSGNTIYF; cdr3_nt: TGTGCCAGCAGTGAAGCAGTCAGCTCTGGAAACACCATATATTTT
d_call: TRBD1; clone_size: once; j_call: TRBJ2-6; v_call: TRBV6-6; cdr3_aa: CASSSQGAGANVLTF; cdr3_nt: TGTGCCAGCAGTTCGCAGGGGGCTGGGGCCAACGTCCTGACTTTC
d_call: TRBD2; clone_size: .; j_call: TRBJ2-7; v_call: TRBV6-5; cdr3_aa: CASSSSTSGTYEQYF; cdr3_nt: TGTGCCAGCAGTTCCTCGACTAGCGGCACCTACGAGCAGTACTTC
d_call: TRBD1; clone_size: .; j_call: TRBJ2-2; v_call: TRBV7-9; cdr3_aa: CASSFQGATGELLF; cdr3_nt: TGTGCCAGCAGCTTCCAGGGGGCTACCGGGGAGCTGCTTTTT
d_call: .; clone_size: .; j_call: TRBJ2-3; v_call: TRBV10-2; cdr3_aa: CASSDLGTSTDTQYF; cdr3_nt: TGCGCCAGCAGTGACTTGGGGACTAGCACAGATACGCAGTATTTT
d_call: TRBD1; clone_size: .; j_call: TRBJ1-5; v_call: TRBV19; cdr3_aa: CASRTGTGGAWGNQPQHF; cdr3_nt: TGTGCCAGTAGAACCGGGACAGGGGGTGCCTGGGGCAATCAGCCCCAGCATTTT
d_call: TRBD2; clone_size: .; j_call: TRBJ2-3; v_call: TRBV5-1; cdr3_aa: CASSLASSGASTDTQYF; cdr3_nt: TGCGCCAGCAGCTTGGCATCTAGCGGGGCGAGCACAGATACGCAGTATTTT
d_call: TRBD1; clone_size: few; j_call: TRBJ2-7; v_call: TRBV10-3; cdr3_aa: CAISEGKTGGFDEQYF; cdr3_nt: TGTGCCATCAGTGAGGGTAAAACAGGGGGATTCGACGAGCAGTACTTC
d_call: .; clone_size: .; j_call: TRBJ2-7; v_call: TRBV4-2; cdr3_aa: CASSQDFEGGPYEQYF; cdr3_nt: TGTGCCAGCAGCCAAGATTTTGAGGGGGGGCCCTACGAGCAGTACTTC
d_call: .; clone_size: .; j_call: TRBJ1-5; v_call: TRBV19; cdr3_aa: CASSIGRPNQPQHF; cdr3_nt: TGTGCCAGTAGTATAGGCAGGCCAAATCAGCCCCAGCATTTT
d_call: .; clone_size: .; j_call: TRBJ2-2; v_call: TRBV7-2; cdr3_aa: CASGLQHFVNTGELFF; cdr3_nt: TGTGCCAGCGGCCTCCAACATTTCGTGAACACCGGGGAGCTGTTTTTT
d_call: TRBD1; clone_size: .; j_call: TRBJ1-6; v_call: TRBV5-1; cdr3_aa: CASSPGQGSHSPLHF; cdr3_nt: TGCGCCAGCAGCCCAGGACAGGGGAGTCATTCACCCCTCCACTTT
d_call: .; clone_size: .; j_call: TRBJ1-6; v_call: TRBV7-6; cdr3_aa: CASSPGPSSYNSPLHF; cdr3_nt: TGTGCCAGCAGCCCAGGGCCCAGCTCCTATAATTCACCCCTCCACTTT
d_call: TRBD1; clone_size: .; j_call: TRBJ2-7; v_call: TRBV5-5; cdr3_aa: CASSQPPGQGRHEQYF; cdr3_nt: TGTGCCAGCAGCCAACCTCCGGGACAGGGGAGACACGAGCAGTACTTC
d_call: .; clone_size: once; j_call: TRBJ2-3; v_call: TRBV5-1; cdr3_aa: CASSPRGISTDTQYF; cdr3_nt: TGCGCCAGCAGCCCCCGGGGGATTAGCACAGATACGCAGTATTTT
d_call: .; clone_size: .; j_call: TRBJ1-2; v_call: TRBV29-1; cdr3_aa: CSVDMDRSSF; cdr3_nt: TGCAGCGTTGATATGGACAGATCTTCCTTC
d_call: .; clone_size: .; j_call: TRBJ1-4; v_call: TRBV6-6; cdr3_aa: CASSPGVWDATNEKLFF; cdr3_nt: TGTGCCAGCAGTCCGGGGGTCTGGGATGCAACTAATGAAAAACTGTTTTTT
d_call: .; clone_size: .; j_call: TRBJ1-1; v_call: TRBV5-4; cdr3_aa: CASSFPPAGPSEAFF; cdr3_nt: TGTGCCAGCAGCTTCCCCCCCGCGGGGCCCTCGGAAGCTTTCTTT
d_call: TRBD1; clone_size: few; j_call: TRBJ2-2; v_call: TRBV2; cdr3_aa: CASSEDRANTGELFF; cdr3_nt: TGTGCCAGCAGTGAGGACAGGGCGAACACCGGGGAGCTGTTTTTT
d_call: .; clone_size: .; j_call: TRBJ2-5; v_call: TRBV4-3; cdr3_aa: CASSQGQDQETQYF; cdr3_nt: TGCGCCAGCAGCCAAGGACAAGATCAAGAGACCCAGTACTTC
d_call: TRBD1; clone_size: .; j_call: TRBJ1-3; v_call: TRBV5-4; cdr3_aa: CASSRIGQGGNTIYF; cdr3_nt: TGTGCCAGCAGCCGAATAGGACAGGGGGGAAACACCATATATTTT
d_call: TRBD1; clone_size: .; j_call: TRBJ1-3; v_call: TRBV3-1/TRBV3-2; cdr3_aa: CASSHGNQGAFSGNTIYF; cdr3_nt: TGTGCCAGCAGCCATGGAAATCAGGGGGCTTTCTCTGGAAACACCATATATTTT
d_call: .; clone_size: .; j_call: TRBJ2-5; v_call: TRBV3-1/TRBV3-2; cdr3_aa: CASEGVSPQETQYF; cdr3_nt: TGTGCCAGCGAGGGGGTCAGCCCCCAAGAGACCCAGTACTTC